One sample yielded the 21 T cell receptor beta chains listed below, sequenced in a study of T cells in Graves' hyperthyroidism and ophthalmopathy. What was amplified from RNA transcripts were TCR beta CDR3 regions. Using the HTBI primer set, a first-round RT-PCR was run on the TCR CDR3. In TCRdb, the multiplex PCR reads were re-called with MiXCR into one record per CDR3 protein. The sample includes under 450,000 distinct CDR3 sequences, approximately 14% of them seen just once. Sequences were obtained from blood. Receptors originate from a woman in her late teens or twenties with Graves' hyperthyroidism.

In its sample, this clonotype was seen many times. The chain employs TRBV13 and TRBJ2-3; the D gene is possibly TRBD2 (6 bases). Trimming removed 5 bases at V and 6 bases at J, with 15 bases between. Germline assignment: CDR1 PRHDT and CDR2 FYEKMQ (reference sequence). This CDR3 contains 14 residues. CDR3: CASSPPLTSDTQYF. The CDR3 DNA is TGTGCCAGCAGCCCCCCTTTAACTAGCGATACGCAGTATTTT.

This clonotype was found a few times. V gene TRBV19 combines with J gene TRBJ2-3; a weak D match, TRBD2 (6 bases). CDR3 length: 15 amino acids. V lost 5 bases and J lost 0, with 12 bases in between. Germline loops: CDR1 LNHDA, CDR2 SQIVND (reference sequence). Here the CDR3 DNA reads TGTGCCAGTAGTCCACGGGAGACGAGCACAGATACGCAGTATTTT. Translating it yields CASSPRETSTDTQYF.

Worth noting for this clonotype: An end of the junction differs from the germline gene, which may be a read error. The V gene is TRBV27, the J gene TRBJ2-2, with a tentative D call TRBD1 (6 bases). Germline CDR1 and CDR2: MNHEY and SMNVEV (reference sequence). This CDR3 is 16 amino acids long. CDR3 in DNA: TGTACCAGCAGTCCACTCGACAGGAGAAACACCGGGGAGCTGTTTTTT. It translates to CTSSPLDRRNTGELFF.

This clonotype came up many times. The chain's CDR3 is CASSPWGGPLGEQFF. The CDR3 nucleotides are TGCGCCAGCAGCCCTTGGGGGGGGCCCCTCGGTGAGCAGTTCTTC. The chain joins TRBV5-1 to TRBJ2-1, with D possibly TRBD2 on 7 matching bases. CDR3 length: 15 amino acids. V lost 4 bases, J lost 9 bases, and 20 bases lay in between. CDR1 is SGHRS and CDR2 is YFSETQ in the germline V gene.

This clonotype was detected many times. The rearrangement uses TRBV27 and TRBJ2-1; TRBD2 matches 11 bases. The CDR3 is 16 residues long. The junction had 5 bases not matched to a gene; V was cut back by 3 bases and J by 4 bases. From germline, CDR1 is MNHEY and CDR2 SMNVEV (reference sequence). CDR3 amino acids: CASSFASGRPYNEQFF. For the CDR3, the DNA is TGTGCCAGCAGTTTCGCTAGCGGGAGGCCGTACAATGAGCAGTTCTTC.

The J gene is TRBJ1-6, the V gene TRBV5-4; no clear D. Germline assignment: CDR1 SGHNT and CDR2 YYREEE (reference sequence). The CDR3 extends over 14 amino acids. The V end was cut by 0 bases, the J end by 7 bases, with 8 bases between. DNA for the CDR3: TGTGCCAGCAGCTTGGCAGCCGCGAATTCACCCCTCCACTTT. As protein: CASSLAAANSPLHF.

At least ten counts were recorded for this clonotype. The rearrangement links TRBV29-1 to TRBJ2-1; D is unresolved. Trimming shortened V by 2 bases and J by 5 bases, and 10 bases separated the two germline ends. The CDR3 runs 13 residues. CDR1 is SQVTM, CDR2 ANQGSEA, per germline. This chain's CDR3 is CSVERQSNNEQFF. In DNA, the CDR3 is TGCAGCGTTGAAAGGCAGTCTAACAATGAGCAGTTCTTC.

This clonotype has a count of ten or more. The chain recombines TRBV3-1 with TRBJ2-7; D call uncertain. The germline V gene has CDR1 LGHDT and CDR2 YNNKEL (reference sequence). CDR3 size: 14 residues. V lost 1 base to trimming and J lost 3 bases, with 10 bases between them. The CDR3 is CASSQGFQDYEQYF. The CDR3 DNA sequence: TGTGCCAGCAGCCAAGGTTTTCAGGACTACGAGCAGTACTTC.

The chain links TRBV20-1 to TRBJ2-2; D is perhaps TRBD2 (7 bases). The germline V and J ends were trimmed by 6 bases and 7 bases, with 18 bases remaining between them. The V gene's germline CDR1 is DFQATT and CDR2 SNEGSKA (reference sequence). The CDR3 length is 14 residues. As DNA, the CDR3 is TGCAGTGCCAGAAGGGGGGGCCGGGTCGGGGAGCTGTTTTTT. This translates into CSARRGGRVGELFF.

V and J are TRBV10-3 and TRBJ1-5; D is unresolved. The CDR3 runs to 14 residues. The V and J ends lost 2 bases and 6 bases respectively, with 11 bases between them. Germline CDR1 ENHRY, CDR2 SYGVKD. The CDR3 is CAISETKEGQPQHF. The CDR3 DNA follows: TGTGCCATCAGTGAGACCAAGGAGGGTCAGCCCCAGCATTTT.

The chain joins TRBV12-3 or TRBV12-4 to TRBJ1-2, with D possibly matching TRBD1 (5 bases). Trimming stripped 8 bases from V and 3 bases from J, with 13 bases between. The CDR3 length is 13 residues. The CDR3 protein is CASSQGSDYGYTF. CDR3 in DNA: TGTGCCAGCTCCCAGGGTTCCGACTATGGCTACACCTTC.

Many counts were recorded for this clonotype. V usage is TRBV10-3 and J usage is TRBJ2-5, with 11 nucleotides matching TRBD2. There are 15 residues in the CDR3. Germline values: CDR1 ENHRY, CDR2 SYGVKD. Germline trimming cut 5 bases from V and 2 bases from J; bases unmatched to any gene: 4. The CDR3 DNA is TGTGCCATCAGTCGGGCTAGCGGGGGGCAAGAGACCCAGTACTTC. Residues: CAISRASGGQETQYF.

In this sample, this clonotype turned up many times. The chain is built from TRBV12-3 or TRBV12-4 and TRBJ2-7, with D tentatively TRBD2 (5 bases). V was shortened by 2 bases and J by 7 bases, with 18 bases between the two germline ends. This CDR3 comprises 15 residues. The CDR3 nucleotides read TGTGCCAGCAGTTTAACTTTAGGACCAAGAGGGGAGCAGTACTTC. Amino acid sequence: CASSLTLGPRGEQYF.

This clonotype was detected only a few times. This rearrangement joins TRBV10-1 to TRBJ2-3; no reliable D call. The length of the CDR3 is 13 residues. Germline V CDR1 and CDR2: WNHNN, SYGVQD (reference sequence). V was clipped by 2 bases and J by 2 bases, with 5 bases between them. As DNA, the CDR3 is TGCGCCAGCAGTGAGAGGGCCACAGATACGCAGTATTTT. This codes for CASSERATDTQYF.

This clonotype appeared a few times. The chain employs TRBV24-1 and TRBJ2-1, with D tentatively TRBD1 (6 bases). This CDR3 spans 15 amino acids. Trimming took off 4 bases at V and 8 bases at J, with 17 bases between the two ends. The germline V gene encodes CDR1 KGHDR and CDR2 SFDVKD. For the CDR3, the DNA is TGTGCCACCAGTGACCGAGGGGGTTCGGGCCATGAGCAGTTCTTC. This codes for CATSDRGGSGHEQFF.

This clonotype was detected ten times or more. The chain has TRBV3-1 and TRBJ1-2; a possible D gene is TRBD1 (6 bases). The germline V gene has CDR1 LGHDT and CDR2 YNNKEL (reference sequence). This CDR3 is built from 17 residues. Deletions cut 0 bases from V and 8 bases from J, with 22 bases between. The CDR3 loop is CASSQDSGGAVLDGYTF. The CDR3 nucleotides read TGTGCCAGCAGCCAAGATTCGGGGGGCGCGGTTTTGGACGGCTACACCTTC.

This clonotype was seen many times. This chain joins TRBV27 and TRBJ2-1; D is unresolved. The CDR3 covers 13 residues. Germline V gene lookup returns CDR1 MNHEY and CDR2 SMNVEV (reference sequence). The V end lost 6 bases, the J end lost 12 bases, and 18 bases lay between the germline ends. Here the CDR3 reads CASRPTDQELQFF. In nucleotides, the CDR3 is TGTGCCAGCAGACCTACCGACCAGGAATTGCAGTTCTTC.

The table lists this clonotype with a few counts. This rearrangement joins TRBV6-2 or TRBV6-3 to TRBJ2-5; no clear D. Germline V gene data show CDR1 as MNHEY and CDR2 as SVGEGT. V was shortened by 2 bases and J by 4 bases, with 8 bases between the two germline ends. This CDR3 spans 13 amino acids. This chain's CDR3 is CASSYGFSETQYF. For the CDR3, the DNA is TGTGCCAGCAGTTACGGGTTCTCAGAGACCCAGTACTTC.

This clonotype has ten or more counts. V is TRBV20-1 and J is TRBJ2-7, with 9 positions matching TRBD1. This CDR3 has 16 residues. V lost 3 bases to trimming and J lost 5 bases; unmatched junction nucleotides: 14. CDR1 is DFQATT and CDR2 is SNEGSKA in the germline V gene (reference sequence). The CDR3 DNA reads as TGCAGTGCTAGGCCGAGCCATACCGGGACAGGGCACGAGCAGTACTTC. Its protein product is CSARPSHTGTGHEQYF.

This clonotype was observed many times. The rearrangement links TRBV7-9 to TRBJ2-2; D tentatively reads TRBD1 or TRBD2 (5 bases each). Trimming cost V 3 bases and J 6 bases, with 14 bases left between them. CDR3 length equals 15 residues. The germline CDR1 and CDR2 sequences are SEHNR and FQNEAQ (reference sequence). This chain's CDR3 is CASSFARGVAGELFF. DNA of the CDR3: TGTGCCAGCAGCTTCGCCCGAGGGGTCGCCGGGGAGCTGTTTTTT.

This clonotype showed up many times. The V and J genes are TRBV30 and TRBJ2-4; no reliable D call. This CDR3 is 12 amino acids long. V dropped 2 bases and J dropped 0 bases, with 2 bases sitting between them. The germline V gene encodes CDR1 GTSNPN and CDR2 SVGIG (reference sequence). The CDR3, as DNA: TGTGCCTGGAGTTTAGCCAAAAACATTCAGTACTTC. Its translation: CAWSLAKNIQYF.